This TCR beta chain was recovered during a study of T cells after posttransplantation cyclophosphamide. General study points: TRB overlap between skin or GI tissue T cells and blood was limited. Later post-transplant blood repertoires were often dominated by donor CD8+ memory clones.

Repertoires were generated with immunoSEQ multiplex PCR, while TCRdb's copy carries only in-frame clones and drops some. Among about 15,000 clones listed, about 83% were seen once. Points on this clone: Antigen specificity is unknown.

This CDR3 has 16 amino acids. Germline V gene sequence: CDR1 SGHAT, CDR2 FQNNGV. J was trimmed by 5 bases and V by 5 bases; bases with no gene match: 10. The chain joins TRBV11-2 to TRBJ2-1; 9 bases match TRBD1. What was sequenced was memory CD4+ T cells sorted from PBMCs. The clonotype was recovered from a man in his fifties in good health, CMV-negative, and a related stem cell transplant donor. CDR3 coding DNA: TGTGCCAGCAGCACCACGGGACAGGGTCTTGACAATGAGCAGTTCTTC. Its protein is CASSTTGQGLDNEQFF.